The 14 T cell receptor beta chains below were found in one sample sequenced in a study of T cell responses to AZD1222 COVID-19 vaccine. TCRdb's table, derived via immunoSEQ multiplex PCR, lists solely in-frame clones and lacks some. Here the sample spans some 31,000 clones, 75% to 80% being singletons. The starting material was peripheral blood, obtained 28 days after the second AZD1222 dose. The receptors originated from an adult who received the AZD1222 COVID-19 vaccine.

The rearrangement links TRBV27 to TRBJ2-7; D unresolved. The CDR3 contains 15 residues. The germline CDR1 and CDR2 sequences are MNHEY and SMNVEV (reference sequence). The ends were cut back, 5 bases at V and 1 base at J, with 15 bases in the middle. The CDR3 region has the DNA TGTGCCAGCAGTCCATTTCCAGCTAATTCCTACGAGCAGTACTTC. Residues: CASSPFPANSYEQYF.

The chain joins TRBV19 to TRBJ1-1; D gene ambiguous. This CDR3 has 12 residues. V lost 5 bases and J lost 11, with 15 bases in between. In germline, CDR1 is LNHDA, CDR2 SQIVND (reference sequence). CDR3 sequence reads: CASSPGPNPAFF. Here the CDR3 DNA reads TGTGCCAGTAGTCCCGGGCCAAATCCCGCTTTCTTT.

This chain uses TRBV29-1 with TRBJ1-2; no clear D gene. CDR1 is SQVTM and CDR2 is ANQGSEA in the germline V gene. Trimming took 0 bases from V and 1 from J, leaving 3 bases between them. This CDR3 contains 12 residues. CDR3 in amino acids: CSVEEYNYGYTF. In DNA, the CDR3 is TGCAGCGTTGAAGAGTATAACTATGGCTACACCTTC.

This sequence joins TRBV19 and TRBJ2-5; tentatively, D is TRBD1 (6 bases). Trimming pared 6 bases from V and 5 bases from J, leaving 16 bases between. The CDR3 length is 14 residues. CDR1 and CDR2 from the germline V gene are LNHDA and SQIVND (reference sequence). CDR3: CASSRTGPDETQYF. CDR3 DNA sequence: TGTGCCAGTAGCCGTACAGGGCCGGACGAGACCCAGTACTTC.

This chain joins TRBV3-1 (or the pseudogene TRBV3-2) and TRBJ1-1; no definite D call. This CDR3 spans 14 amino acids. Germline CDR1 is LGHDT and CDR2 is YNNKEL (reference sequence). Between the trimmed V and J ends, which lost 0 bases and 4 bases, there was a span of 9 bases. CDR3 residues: CASSQDWVSTEAFF. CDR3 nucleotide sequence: TGTGCCAGCAGCCAAGACTGGGTAAGCACTGAAGCTTTCTTT.

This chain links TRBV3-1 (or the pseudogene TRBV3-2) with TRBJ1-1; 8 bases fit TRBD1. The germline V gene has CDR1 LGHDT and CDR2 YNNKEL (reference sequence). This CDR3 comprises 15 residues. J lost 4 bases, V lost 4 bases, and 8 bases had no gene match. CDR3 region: CASSRRTGPSTEAFF. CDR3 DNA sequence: TGTGCCAGCAGCCGAAGGACAGGGCCGAGCACTGAAGCTTTCTTT.

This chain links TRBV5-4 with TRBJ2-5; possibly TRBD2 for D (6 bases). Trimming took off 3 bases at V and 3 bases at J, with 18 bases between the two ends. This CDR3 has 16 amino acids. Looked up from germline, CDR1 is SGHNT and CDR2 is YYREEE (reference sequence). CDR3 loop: CASSSGLSYYKETQYF. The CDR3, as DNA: TGTGCCAGCAGCTCTGGACTATCCTATTATAAAGAGACCCAGTACTTC.

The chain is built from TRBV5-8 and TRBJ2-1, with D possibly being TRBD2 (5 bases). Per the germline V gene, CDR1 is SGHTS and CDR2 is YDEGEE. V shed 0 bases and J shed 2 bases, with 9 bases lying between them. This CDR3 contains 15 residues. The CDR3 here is CASSLAEATYNEQFF. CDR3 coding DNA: TGTGCCAGCAGCTTGGCGGAGGCAACCTACAATGAGCAGTTCTTC.

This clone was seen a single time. CDR3 DNA: TGTGCCAGTAAGGAATGGATCAGCACAGATACGCAGTATTTT. Protein product: CASKEWISTDTQYF. The genes are TRBV19 and TRBJ2-3; D ambiguous. The CDR3 totals 14 residues. The germline CDR1 and CDR2 sequences are LNHDA and SQIVND (reference sequence). V was cut by 7 bases and J by 0 bases, with 11 bases left in between.

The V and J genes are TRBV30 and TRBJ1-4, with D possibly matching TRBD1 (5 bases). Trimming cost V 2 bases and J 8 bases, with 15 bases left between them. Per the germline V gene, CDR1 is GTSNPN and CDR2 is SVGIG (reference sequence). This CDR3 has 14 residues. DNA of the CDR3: TGTGCCTGGAGTCAGCCAGGTGGGGGGGAAAAACTGTTTTTT. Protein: CAWSQPGGGEKLFF.

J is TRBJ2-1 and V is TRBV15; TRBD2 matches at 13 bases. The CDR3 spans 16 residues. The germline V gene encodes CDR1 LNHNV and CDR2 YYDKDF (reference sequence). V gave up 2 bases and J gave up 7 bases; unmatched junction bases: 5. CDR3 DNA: TGTGCCACCAGCAGAATGACTAGCGGGGGGACTAATGAGCAGTTCTTC. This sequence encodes CATSRMTSGGTNEQFF.

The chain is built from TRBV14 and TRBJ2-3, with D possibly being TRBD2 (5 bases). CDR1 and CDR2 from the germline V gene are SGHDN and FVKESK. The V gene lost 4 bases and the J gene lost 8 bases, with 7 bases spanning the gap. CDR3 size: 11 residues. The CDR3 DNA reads TGTGCCAGCAGCCTAGGAGGTACGCAGTATTTT. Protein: CASSLGGTQYF.

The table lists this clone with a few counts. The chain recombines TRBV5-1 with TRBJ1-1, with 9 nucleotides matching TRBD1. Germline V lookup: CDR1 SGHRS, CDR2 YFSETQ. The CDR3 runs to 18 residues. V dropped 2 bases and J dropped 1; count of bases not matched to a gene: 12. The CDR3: CASSFNQGLTGGNTEAFF. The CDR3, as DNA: TGCGCCAGCAGCTTTAACCAGGGCTTGACAGGGGGGAACACTGAAGCTTTCTTT.

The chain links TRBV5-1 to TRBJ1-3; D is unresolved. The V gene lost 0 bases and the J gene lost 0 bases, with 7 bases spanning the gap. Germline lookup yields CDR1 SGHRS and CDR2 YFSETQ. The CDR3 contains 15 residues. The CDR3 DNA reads TGCGCCAGCAGCTTGGGATTGGGCTCTGGAAACACCATATATTTT. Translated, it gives CASSLGLGSGNTIYF.